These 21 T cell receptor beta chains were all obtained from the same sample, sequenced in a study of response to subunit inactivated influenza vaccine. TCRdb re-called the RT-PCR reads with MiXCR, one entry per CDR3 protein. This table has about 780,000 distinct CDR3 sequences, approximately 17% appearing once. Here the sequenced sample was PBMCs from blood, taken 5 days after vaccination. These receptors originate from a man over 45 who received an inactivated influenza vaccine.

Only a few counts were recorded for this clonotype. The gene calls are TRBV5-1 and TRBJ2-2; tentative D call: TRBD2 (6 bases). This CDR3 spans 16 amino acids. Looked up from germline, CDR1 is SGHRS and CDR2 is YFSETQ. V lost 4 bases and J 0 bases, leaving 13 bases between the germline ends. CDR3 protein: CASSPAGHANTGELFF. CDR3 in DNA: TGCGCCAGCAGCCCCGCGGGGCACGCGAACACCGGGGAGCTGTTTTTT.

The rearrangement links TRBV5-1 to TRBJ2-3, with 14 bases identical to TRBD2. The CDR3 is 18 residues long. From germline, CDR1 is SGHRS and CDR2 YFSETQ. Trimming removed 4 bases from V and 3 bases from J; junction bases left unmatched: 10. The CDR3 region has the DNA TGCGCCAGCAGCCGGGGACTAGCGGGAGTCCGCGTGACAGATACGCAGTATTTT. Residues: CASSRGLAGVRVTDTQYF.

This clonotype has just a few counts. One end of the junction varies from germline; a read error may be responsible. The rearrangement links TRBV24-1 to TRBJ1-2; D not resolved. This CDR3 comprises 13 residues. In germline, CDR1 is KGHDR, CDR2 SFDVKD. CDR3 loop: CTTSDTDLYGYTF. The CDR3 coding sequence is TGTACCACCAGTGATACGGACCTTTATGGCTACACCTTC.

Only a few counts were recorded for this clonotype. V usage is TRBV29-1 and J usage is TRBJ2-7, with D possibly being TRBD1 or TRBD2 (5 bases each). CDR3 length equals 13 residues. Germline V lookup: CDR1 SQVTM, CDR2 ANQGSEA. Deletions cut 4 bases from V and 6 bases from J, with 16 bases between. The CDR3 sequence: CSVAAGSGREQYF. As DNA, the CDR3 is TGCAGCGTTGCCGCCGGGTCGGGACGCGAGCAGTACTTC.

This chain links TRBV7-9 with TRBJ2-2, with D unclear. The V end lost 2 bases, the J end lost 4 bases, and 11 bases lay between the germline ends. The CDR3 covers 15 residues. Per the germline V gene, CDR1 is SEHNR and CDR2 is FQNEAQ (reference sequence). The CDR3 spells CASSLWRPRTGELFF. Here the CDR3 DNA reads TGTGCCAGCAGCTTATGGCGGCCGCGCACCGGGGAGCTGTTTTTT.

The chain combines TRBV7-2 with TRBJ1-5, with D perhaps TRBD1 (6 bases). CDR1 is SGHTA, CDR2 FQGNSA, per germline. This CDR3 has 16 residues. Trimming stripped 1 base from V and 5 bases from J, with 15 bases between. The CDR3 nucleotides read TGTGCCAGCAGCTTAGTCGGGGGCATATTGGATCAGCCCCAGCATTTT. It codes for CASSLVGGILDQPQHF.

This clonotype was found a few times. The CDR3, as DNA: TGTGCCAGCAGCCAAGATAGTAAGTCTGGCGAGCAGTTCTTC. It yields the protein CASSQDSKSGEQFF. This chain links TRBV4-2 with TRBJ2-1, with D uncertain. The CDR3 is 14 amino acids. The V gene's germline CDR1 is LGHNA and CDR2 YNFKEQ. V was shortened by 0 bases and J by 10 bases, with 13 bases between the two germline ends.

CDR3 amino acids: CASSHGTGFEQPQHF. The CDR3 DNA is TGCGCCAGCAGCCACGGGACAGGGTTTGAACAGCCCCAGCATTTT. The J gene is TRBJ1-5, the V gene TRBV4-1, with 9 positions matching TRBD1. CDR1 MGHRA and CDR2 YSYEKL come from the germline V gene. The junction had 7 bases not matched to a gene; V was cut back by 3 bases and J by 7 bases. The CDR3 has 15 residues.

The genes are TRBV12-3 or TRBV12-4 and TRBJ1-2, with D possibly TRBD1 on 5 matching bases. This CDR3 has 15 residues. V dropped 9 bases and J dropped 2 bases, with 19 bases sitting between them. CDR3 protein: CASINLGAYNYGYTF. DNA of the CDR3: TGTGCCAGTATAAATTTAGGGGCTTACAACTATGGCTACACCTTC.

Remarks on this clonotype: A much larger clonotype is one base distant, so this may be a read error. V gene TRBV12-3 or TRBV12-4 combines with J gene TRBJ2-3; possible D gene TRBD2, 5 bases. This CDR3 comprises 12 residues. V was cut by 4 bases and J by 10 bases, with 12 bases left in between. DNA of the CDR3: TGTGCCAGCAGTTGGAGCGAGGGCGCGCAGTATTTT. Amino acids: CASSWSEGAQYF.

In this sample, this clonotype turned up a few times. This chain's CDR3 is CASSFRQAATGELFF. The CDR3 DNA is TGTGCCAGCAGTTTTAGACAGGCTGCCACCGGGGAGCTGTTTTTT. The chain has TRBV12-3 or TRBV12-4 and TRBJ2-2, with TRBD1 as a possible D gene (6 bases). The V and J ends lost 3 bases and 4 bases respectively, with 12 bases between them. This CDR3 region has 15 residues.

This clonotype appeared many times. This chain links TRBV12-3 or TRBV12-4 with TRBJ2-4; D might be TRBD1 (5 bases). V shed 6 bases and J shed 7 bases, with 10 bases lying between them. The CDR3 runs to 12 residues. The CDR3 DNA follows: TGTGCCAGCAGCACCAGGGTGAACATTCAGTACTTC. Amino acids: CASSTRVNIQYF.

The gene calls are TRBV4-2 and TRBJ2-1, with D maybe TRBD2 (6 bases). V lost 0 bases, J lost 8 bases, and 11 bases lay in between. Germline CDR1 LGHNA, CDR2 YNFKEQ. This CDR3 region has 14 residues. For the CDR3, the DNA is TGTGCCAGCAGCCAAGAGAGACTAGTTGATGAGCAGTTCTTC. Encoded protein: CASSQERLVDEQFF.

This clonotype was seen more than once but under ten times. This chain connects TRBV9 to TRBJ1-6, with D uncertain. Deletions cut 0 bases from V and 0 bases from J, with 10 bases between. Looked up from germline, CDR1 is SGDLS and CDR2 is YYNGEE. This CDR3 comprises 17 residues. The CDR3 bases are TGTGCCAGCAGCGTAGAGGGAGTCAGCTCCTATAATTCACCCCTCCACTTT. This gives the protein CASSVEGVSSYNSPLHF.

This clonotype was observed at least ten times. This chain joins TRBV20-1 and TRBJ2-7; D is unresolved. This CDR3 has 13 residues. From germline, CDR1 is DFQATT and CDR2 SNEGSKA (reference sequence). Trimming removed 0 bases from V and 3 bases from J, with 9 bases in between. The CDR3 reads CSARDLGFYEQYF. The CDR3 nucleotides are TGCAGTGCTAGAGATCTTGGGTTCTACGAGCAGTACTTC.

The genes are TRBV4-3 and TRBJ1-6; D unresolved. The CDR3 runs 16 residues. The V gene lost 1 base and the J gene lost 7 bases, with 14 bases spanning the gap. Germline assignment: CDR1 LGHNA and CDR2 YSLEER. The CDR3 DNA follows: TGCGCCAGCAGCCAAGGGAAAGGGATGGGAAATTCACCCCTCCACTTT. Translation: CASSQGKGMGNSPLHF.

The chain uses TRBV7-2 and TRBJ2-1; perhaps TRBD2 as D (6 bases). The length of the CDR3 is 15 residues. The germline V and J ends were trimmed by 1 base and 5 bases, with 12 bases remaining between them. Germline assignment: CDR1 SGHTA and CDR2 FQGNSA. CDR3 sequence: CASSLGGLQNNEQFF. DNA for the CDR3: TGTGCCAGCAGCTTAGGGGGACTGCAAAACAATGAGCAGTTCTTC.

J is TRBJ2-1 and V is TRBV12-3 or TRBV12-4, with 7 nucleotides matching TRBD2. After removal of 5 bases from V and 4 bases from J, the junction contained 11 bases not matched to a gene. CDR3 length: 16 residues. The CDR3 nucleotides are TGTGCCAGCAGTCCCCGCGGAGCGGGGTTTTACAATGAGCAGTTCTTC. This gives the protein CASSPRGAGFYNEQFF.

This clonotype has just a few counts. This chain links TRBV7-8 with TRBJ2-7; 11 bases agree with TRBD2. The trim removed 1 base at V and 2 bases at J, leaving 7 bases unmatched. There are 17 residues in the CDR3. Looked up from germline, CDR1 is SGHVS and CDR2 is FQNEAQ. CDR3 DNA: TGTGCCAGCAGCTTAGAATGGCTAGCGGGGGGAACCTACGAGCAGTACTTC. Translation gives CASSLEWLAGGTYEQYF.

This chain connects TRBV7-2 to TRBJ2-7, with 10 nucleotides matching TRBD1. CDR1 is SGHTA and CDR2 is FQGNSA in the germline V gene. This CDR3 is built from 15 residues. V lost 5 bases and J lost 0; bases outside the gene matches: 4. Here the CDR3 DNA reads TGTGCCAGCAGCCGGACAGGGGGGAGCTCCTACGAGCAGTACTTC. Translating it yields CASSRTGGSSYEQYF.

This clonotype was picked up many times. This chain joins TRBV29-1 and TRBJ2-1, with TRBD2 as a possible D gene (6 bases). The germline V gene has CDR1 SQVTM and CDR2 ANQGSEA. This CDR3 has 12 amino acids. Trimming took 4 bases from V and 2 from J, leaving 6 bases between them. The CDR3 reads CSVGGTYNEQFF. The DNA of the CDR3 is TGCAGCGTTGGCGGGACCTACAATGAGCAGTTCTTC.